This TCR beta chain originates from a study of T-cell memory formation after mild COVID-19. Study background: Largely, the TCR clusters proved donor specific.

A word on this clonotype: The antigen remains unidentified.

Study-level results: CD4+ clones that contracted lay mainly in CM and EM; CD8+ ones lay in EMRA.

5'RACE with constant-segment primers built TCRalpha and TCRbeta cDNA libraries with UMIs. TCRdb reanalysed the 5' RACE reads using MiXCR and keeps one entry per CDR3 protein. The sample lists hundreds of thousands of distinct CDR3 sequences, approximately 21% occurring once. The V and J ends lost 3 bases and 3 bases respectively, with 22 bases between them. Germline V gene lookup returns CDR1 SGHDT and CDR2 YYEEEE. CDR3 length equals 17 residues. The gene calls are TRBV5-6 and TRBJ2-7; either TRBD1 or TRBD2 may fit D (6 bases each). Sample: PBMCs or a T cell subset sorted from them (not recorded which). The clonotype originates from an adult woman who had mild COVID-19 (a few samples of this study predate the infection). Cell type and time point are not known. The CDR3 DNA reads as TGTGCCAGCAGCTCCCAGCAAGGGGGGCAGCACTACTACGAGCAGTACTTC. This translates into CASSSQQGGQHYYEQYF.